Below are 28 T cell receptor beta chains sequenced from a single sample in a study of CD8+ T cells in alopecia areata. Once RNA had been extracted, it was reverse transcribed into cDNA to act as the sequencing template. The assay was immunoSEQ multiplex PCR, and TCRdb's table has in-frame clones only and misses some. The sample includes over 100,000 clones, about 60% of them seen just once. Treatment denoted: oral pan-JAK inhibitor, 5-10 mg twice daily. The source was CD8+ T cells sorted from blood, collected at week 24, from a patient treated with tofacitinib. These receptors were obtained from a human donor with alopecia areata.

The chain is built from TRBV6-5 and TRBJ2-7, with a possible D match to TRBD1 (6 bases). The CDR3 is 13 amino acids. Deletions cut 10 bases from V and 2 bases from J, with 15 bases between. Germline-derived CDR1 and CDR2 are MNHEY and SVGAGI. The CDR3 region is CATTTGQTYEQYF. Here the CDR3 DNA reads TGTGCCACTACAACGGGACAAACCTACGAGCAGTACTTC.

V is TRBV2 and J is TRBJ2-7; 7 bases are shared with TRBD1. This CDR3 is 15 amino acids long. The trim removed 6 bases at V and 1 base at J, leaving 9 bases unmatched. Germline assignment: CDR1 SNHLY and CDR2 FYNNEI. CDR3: CASSDLWDRSYEQYF. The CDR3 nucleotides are TGTGCCAGCAGCGACCTTTGGGACAGATCCTACGAGCAGTACTTC.

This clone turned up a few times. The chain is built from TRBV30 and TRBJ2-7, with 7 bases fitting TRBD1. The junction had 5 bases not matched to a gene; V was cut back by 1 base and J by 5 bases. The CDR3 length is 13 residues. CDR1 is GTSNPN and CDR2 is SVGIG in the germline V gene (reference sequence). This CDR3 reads CAWSGDTGDEQYF. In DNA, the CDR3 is TGTGCCTGGAGTGGTGATACAGGGGACGAGCAGTACTTC.

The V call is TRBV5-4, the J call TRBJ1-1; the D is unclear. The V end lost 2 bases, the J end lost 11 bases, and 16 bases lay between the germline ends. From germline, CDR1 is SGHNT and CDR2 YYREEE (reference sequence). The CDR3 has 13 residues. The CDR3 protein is CASSFGTGYTAFF. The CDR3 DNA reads TGTGCCAGCAGCTTCGGTACTGGGTATACGGCTTTCTTT.

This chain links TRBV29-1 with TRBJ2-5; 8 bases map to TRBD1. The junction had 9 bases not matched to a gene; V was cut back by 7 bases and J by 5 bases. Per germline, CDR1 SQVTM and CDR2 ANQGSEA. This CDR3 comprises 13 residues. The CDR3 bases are TGCAGCGCCTGGACAGGGATTGACGAGACCCAGTACTTC. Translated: CSAWTGIDETQYF. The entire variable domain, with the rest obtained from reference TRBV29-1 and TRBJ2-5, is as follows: SAVISQKPSRDICQRGTSLTIQCQVDSQVTMMFWYRQQPGQSLTLIATANQGSEATYESGFVIDKFPISRPNLTFSTLTVSNMSPEDSSIYLCSAWTGIDETQYFGPGTRLLVL.

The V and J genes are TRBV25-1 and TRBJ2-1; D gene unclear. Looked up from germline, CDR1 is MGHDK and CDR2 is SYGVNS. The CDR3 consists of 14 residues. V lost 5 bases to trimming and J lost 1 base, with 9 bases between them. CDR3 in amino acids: CASSYSESYNEQFF. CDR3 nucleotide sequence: TGTGCCAGCAGTTACTCGGAGTCCTACAATGAGCAGTTCTTC.

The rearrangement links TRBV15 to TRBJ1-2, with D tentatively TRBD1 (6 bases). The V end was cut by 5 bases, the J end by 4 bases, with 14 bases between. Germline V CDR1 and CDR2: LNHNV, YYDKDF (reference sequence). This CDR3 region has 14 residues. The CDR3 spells CATSPLRGSYGYTF. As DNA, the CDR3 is TGTGCCACCAGCCCCCTCAGGGGTAGCTATGGCTACACCTTC.

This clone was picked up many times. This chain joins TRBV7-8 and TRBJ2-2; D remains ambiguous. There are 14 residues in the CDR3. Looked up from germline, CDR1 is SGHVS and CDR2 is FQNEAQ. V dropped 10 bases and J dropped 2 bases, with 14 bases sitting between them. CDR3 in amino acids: CATHPGLNTGELFF. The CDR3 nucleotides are TGTGCCACCCATCCGGGTCTCAACACCGGGGAGCTGTTTTTT. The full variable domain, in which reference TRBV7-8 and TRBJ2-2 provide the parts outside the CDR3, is GAGVSQSPRYKVAKRGQDVALRCDPISGHVSLFWYQQALGQGPEFLTYFQNEAQLDKSGLPSDRFFAERPEGSVSTLKIQRTQQEDSAVYLCATHPGLNTGELFFGEGSRLTVL.

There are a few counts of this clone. CDR3 residues: CASSKDTPANTGELFF. Here the CDR3 DNA reads TGTGCCAGCAGCAAGGACACACCCGCGAACACCGGGGAGCTGTTTTTT. The J gene is TRBJ2-2, the V gene TRBV7-2; tentative D call: TRBD1 (5 bases). The CDR3 sequence is 16 residues long. Germline CDR1 reads SGHTA; CDR2 reads FQGNSA. V was pared by 5 bases and J by 0 bases, with 13 bases between.

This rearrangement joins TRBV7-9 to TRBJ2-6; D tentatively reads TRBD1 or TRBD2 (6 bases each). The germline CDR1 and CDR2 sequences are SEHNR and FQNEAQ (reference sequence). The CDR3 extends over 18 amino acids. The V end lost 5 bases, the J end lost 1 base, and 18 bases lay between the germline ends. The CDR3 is CASSGGTFEPSGANVLTF. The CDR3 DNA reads TGTGCCAGCAGCGGCGGGACATTCGAGCCATCTGGGGCCAACGTCCTGACTTTC.

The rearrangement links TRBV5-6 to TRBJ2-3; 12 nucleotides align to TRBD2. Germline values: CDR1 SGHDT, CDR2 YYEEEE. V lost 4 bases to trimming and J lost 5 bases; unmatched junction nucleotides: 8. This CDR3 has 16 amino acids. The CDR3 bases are TGTGCCAGCAGCCCCGGACTAGCGGGGATTAAAGATACGCAGTATTTT. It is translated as CASSPGLAGIKDTQYF.

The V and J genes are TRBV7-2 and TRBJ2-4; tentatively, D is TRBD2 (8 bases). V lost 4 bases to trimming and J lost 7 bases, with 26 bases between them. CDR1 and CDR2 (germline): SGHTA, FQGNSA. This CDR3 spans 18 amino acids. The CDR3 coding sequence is TGTGCCAGCAGCTCAGATAGTAGGGGGCGCGGGGGGTTGAACATTCAGTACTTC. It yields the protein CASSSDSRGRGGLNIQYF. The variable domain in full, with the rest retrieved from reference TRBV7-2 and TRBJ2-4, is GAGVSQSPSNKVTEKGKDVELRCDPISGHTALYWYRQSLGQGLEFLIYFQGNSAPDKSGLPSDRFSAERTGGSVSTLTIQRTQQEDSAVYLCASSSDSRGRGGLNIQYFGAGTRLSVL.

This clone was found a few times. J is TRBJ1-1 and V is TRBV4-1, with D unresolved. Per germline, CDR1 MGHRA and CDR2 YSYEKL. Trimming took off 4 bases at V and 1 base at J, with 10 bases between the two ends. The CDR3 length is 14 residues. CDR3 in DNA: TGCGCCAGCAGCCCGGACTGGGAGAACACTGAAGCTTTCTTT. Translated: CASSPDWENTEAFF.

As DNA, the CDR3 is TGTGCCAGCAGTCCAGGGACAGGGGGCGTGGGGACTGAAGCTTTCTTT. Translated, it gives CASSPGTGGVGTEAFF. This chain uses TRBV27 with TRBJ1-1; 12 nucleotides match TRBD1. V was pared by 5 bases and J by 5 bases, with 9 bases of the junction left unmatched. Germline V lookup: CDR1 MNHEY, CDR2 SMNVEV (reference sequence). This CDR3 spans 16 amino acids.

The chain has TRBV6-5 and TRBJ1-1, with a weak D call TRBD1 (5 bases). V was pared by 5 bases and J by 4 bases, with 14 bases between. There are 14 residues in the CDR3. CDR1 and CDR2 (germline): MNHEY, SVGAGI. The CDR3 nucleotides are TGTGCCAGCAGTGCGGACAATACTGCCACTGAAGCTTTCTTT. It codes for CASSADNTATEAFF.

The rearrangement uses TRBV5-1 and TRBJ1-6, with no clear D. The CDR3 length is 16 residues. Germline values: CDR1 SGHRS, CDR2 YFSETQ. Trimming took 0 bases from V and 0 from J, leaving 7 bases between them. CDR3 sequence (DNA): TGCGCCAGCAGCTTGGTGGGCAGCTCCTATAATTCACCCCTCCACTTT. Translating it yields CASSLVGSSYNSPLHF.

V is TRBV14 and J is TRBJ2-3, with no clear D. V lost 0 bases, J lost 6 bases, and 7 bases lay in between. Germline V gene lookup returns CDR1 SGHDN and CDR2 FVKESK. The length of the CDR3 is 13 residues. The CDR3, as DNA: TGTGCCAGCAGCCAAGATGCCAGGGATACGCAGTATTTT. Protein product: CASSQDARDTQYF.

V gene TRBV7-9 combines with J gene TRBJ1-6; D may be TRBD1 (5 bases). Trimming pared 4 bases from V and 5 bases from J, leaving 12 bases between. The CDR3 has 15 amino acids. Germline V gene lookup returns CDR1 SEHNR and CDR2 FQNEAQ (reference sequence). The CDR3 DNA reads TGTGCCAGCAGCTACCAGGGCCTTGATAATTCACCCCTCCACTTT. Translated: CASSYQGLDNSPLHF.

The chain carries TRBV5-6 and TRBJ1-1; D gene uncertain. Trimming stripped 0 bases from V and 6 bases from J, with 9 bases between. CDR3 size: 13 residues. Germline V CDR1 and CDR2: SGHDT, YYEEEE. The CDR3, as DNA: TGTGCCAGCAGCTTGGGAGGATTTGCTGAAGCTTTCTTT. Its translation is CASSLGGFAEAFF.

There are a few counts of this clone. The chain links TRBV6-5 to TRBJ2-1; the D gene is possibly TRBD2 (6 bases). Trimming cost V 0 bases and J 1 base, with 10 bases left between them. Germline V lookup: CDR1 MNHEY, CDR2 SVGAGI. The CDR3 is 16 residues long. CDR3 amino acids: CASSYSEGTSYNEQFF. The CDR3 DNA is TGTGCCAGCAGTTACTCGGAGGGGACGTCCTACAATGAGCAGTTCTTC.

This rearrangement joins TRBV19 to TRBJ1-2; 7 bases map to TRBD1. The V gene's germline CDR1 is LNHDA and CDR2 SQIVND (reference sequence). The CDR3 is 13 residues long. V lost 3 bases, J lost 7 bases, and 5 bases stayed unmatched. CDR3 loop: CASSIDRAFGYTF. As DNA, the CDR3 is TGTGCCAGTAGTATCGACAGGGCCTTTGGCTACACCTTC.

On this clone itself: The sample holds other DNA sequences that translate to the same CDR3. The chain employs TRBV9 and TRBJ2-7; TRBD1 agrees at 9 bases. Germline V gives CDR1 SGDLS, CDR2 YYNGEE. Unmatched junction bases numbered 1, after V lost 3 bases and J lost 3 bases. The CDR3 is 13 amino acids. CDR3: CASSEGQGYEQYF. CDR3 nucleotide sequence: TGTGCCAGCAGCGAGGGACAGGGCTACGAGCAGTACTTC.

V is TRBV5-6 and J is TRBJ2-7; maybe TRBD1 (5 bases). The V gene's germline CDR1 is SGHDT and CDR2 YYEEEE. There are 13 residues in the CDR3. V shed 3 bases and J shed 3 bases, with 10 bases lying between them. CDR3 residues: CASSYDRHYEQYF. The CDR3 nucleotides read TGTGCCAGCAGCTACGACAGACACTACGAGCAGTACTTC.

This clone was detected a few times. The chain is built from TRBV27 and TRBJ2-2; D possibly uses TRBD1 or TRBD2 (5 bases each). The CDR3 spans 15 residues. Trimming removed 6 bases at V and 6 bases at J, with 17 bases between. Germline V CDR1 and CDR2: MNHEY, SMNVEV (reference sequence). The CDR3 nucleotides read TGTGCCAGCAGAAACCCCGGGACGCTGGCCGGGGAGCTGTTTTTT. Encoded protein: CASRNPGTLAGELFF.

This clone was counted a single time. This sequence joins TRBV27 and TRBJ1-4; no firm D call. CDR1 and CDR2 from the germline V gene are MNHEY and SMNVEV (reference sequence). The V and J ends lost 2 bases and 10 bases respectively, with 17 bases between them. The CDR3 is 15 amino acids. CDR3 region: CASSLGLSPEGKLFF. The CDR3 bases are TGTGCCAGCAGTTTAGGGCTAAGTCCCGAGGGAAAACTGTTTTTT.

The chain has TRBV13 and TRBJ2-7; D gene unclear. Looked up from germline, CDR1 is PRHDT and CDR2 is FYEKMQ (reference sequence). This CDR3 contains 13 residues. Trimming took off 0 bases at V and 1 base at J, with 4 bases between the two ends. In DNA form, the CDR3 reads TGTGCCAGCAGCTTAGGCCAGTCCTACGAGCAGTACTTC. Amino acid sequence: CASSLGQSYEQYF.

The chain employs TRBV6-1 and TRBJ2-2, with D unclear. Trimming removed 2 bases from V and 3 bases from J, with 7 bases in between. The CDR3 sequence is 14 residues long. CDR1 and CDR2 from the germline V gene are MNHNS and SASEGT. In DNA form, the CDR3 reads TGTGCCAGCAGTGAACAGGATGACACCGGGGAGCTGTTTTTT. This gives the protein CASSEQDDTGELFF.

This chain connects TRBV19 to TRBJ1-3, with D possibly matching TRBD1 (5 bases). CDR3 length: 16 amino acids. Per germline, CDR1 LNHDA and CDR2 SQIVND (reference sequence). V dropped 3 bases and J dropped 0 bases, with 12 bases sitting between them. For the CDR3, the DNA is TGTGCCAGTAGTATGCAGGGAAGTTTCTCTGGAAACACCATATATTTT. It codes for CASSMQGSFSGNTIYF.